The 6 T cell receptor beta chains below were found in one sample sequenced in a study of patients and donors after allogeneic stem cell transplantation. TCRdb called the RT-PCR reads again in MiXCR, with one record for every CDR3 protein. Among tens of thousands of distinct CDR3 sequences listed, 4.5% to 5% were seen once. The sequenced sample was blood, either unsorted or a sorted T cell fraction (not recorded which). All receptors come from a human donor who was either an allogeneic HSCT recipient or a stem cell or donor lymphocyte infusion donor (not recorded which). It is not recorded whose cells these are; they may come from a transplant donor.

This clonotype was seen many times. The CDR3 loop is CSVGASGETQYF. The CDR3 nucleotides read TGCAGCGTTGGGGCCAGTGGAGAGACCCAGTACTTC. The gene calls are TRBV29-1 and TRBJ2-5, with D unclear. V was pared by 4 bases and J by 4 bases, with 10 bases between. This CDR3 is built from 12 residues. Germline CDR1 and CDR2: SQVTM and ANQGSEA.

In this sample, this clonotype turned up many times. The V call is TRBV28, the J call TRBJ1-5; D gene unclear. V was trimmed by 6 bases and J by 9 bases, leaving 15 bases between them. The germline CDR1 and CDR2 sequences are MDHEN and SYDVKM. This CDR3 is 13 amino acids long. The CDR3 nucleotides are TGTGCCAGCAGCCTTACGGTGGTTCGGCCCCAGCATTTT. Translated: CASSLTVVRPQHF.

The chain couples TRBV7-6 to TRBJ2-7; TRBD2 agrees at 13 bases. V shed 4 bases, J shed 7 bases, and the junction held 4 bases outside the gene matches. In germline, CDR1 is SGHVS, CDR2 FNYEAQ. There are 14 residues in the CDR3. CDR3 nucleotide sequence: TGTGCCAGCAGCTATGGACTAGCGGGGGAAGAGCAGTACTTC. This translates into CASSYGLAGEEQYF.

This clonotype was seen repeatedly, ten times or more. The V gene is TRBV11-3, the J gene TRBJ2-2; D remains unclear. The CDR3 is 14 amino acids. Germline CDR1 and CDR2: SGHNT and YENEEA. Trimming took off 4 bases at V and 4 bases at J, with 10 bases between the two ends. CDR3 nucleotides: TGTGCCAGCAGCTCTTCTTGGGGCACCGGGGAGCTGTTTTTT. This sequence encodes CASSSSWGTGELFF.

This clonotype has at least ten counts. The V and J genes are TRBV12-3 or TRBV12-4 and TRBJ2-1; D gene unclear. The V and J ends lost 5 bases and 2 bases respectively, with 16 bases between them. This CDR3 has 16 amino acids. CDR3 nucleotide sequence: TGTGCCAGCAGTCGAATAGGAAGACCCACCTACAATGAGCAGTTCTTC. Protein product: CASSRIGRPTYNEQFF.

At least ten counts were recorded for this clonotype. This chain connects TRBV19 to TRBJ2-2; D might be TRBD2 (6 bases). V was trimmed by 6 bases and J by 5 bases, leaving 7 bases between them. Germline CDR1 is LNHDA and CDR2 is SQIVND (reference sequence). The CDR3 consists of 12 residues. The CDR3 DNA sequence: TGTGCCAGTAGAAGCGGGACCGGGGAGCTGTTTTTT. This codes for CASRSGTGELFF.